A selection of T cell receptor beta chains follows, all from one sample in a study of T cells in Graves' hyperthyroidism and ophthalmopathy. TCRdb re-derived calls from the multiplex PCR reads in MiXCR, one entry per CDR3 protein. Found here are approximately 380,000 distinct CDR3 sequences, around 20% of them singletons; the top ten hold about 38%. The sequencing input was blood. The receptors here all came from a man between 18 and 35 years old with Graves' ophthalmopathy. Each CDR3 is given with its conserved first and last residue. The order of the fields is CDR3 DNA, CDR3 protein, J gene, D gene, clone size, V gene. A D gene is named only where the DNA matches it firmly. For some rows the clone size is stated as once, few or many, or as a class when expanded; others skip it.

TGTGCCAGCAGTTTCCCTACAGGGGGTGGTCTGAAGACCCAGTACTTC,CASSFPTGGGLKTQYF,TRBJ2-5,TRBD1,many,TRBV6-2/TRBV6-3
TGTGCCAGCAGTGGTGGGCTAGCGGTCTCCTACAATGAGCAGTTCTTC,CASSGGLAVSYNEQFF,TRBJ2-1,TRBD2,.,TRBV6-2/TRBV6-3
TGTGCCACCCAGACATGGGTTAATGAAAAACTGTTTTTT,CATQTWVNEKLFF,TRBJ1-4,.,few,TRBV6-1
TGTGCCAGCAACTCTCCAGGCAGGAACACCGGGGAGCTGTTTTTT,CASNSPGRNTGELFF,TRBJ2-2,.,.,TRBV7-8
TGTGCCAGCAGCGGGGGACAGGGCCTCCAAGAGACCCAGTACTTC,CASSGGQGLQETQYF,TRBJ2-5,TRBD1,.,TRBV9
TGCAGTGCTAGATACAGTACTAGCCCCGGGGAGCTGTTTTTT,CSARYSTSPGELFF,TRBJ2-2,.,many,TRBV20-1
TGTGCCAGCAGTCTTAGGCCCCAGGGTGGCAATCAGCCCCAGCATTTT,CASSLRPQGGNQPQHF,TRBJ1-5,.,few,TRBV12-3/TRBV12-4
TGCAGTGCTGCGGACAGGGTATATGGCTACACCTTC,CSAADRVYGYTF,TRBJ1-2,TRBD1,.,TRBV20-1
TGCAGCGTTGTGGGTAGCGGGGGATTAATGGAGACCCAGTACTTC,CSVVGSGGLMETQYF,TRBJ2-5,TRBD2,few,TRBV29-1
TGTGCCAGCAGTTCTTCCGGGACGACTGGAAACACCATATATTTT,CASSSSGTTGNTIYF,TRBJ1-3,.,few,TRBV6-5
TGTGCTAGTGAGTTGGGGGGATCCTACAATGAGCAGTTCTTC,CASELGGSYNEQFF,TRBJ2-1,.,many,TRBV12-5
TGCGCCAGCAGCCAAGCAGGATACAATGAGCAGTTCTTC,CASSQAGYNEQFF,TRBJ2-1,.,few,TRBV4-1
TGCAGCGTTGACGGTCCCACTGGGCGAGATACGCAGTATTTT,CSVDGPTGRDTQYF,TRBJ2-3,.,many,TRBV29-1
TGTGCCATCAGTGAGTCGAAGGGGGCTTCCTACGAGCAGTACTTC,CAISESKGASYEQYF,TRBJ2-7,TRBD1,.,TRBV10-3
TGTGCCAGCAGCGCGGGACAGTTCACTGAAGCTTTCTTT,CASSAGQFTEAFF,TRBJ1-1,TRBD1,many,TRBV6-1